This T cell receptor beta chain was identified in a study of regulatory T cells in long-lasting Graves disease. The authors built TCR beta libraries using iRepertoire HTBI primers and Arm-PCR of CDR3 regions. TCRdb used MiXCR to reprocess the multiplex PCR reads, holding one entry per CDR3 protein. Among over 350,000 distinct CDR3 sequences listed, roughly 20% were seen once. Germline lookup yields CDR1 DFQATT and CDR2 SNEGSKA (reference sequence). This CDR3 is built from 17 residues. The V segment lost 4 bases and the J segment 5 bases; nucleotides outside the gene matches: 16. In this sample, this clonotype turned up a few times. Its antigen is not known. Time point: persistent/refractory GD, antithyroid drugs over 5 years with positive TRAb. Following extraction of RNA from PBMCs, that RNA was used to make the TCR library. General study findings and limits: Investigators studied peripheral blood only, not thyroid tissue. TRBV28, TRBJ1-2 and TRBJ2-5 were segments that persistent disease favored. Compared with new cases, persistent Graves' patients showed reduced TCR diversity.

The sequence was obtained from a female donor with Graves disease. The sequencing here drew on peripheral blood mononuclear cells (PBMCs), taken when the disease was refractory, from a patient treated with antithyroid drugs. This chain joins TRBV20-1 and TRBJ2-7, with 11 bases that match TRBD2. This CDR3 is CSANSGYSGRAVNEQYF. The CDR3 bases are TGCAGTGCTAATTCGGGTTATAGCGGGAGGGCCGTCAACGAGCAGTACTTC.